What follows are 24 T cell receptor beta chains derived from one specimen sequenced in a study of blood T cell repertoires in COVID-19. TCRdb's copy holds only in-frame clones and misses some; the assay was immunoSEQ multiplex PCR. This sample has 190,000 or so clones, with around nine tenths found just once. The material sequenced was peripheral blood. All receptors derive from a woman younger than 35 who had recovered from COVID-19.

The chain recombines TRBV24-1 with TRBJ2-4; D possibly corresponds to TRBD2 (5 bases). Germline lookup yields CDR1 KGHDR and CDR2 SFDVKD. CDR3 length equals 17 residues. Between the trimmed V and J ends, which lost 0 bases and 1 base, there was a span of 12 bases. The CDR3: CATSDLVGRLAKNIQYF. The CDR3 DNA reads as TGTGCCACCAGTGATTTGGTTGGGAGATTGGCCAAAAACATTCAGTACTTC.

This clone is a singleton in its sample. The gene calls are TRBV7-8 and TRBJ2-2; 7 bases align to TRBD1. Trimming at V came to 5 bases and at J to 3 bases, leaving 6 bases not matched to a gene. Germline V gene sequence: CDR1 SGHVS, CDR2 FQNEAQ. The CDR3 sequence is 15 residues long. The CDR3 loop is CASSRGQEYTGELFF. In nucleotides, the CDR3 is TGTGCCAGCAGCAGAGGACAGGAGTACACCGGGGAGCTGTTTTTT.

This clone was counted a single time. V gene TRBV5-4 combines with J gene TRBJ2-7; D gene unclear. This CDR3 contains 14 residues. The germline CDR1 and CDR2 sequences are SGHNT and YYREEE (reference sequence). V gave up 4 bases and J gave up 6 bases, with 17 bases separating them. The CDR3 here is CASSDPGTTPEQYF. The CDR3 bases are TGTGCCAGCAGCGATCCAGGTACCACACCCGAGCAGTACTTC.

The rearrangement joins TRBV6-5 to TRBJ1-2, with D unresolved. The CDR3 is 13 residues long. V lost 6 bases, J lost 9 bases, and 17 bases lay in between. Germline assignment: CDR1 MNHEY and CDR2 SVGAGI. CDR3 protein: CASSADLRGSYTF. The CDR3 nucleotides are TGTGCCAGCAGCGCGGACTTAAGAGGAAGCTACACCTTC.

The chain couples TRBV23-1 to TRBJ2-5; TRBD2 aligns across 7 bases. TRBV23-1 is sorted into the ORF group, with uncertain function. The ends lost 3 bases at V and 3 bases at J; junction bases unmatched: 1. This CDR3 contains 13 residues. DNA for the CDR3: TGCGCCAGCAGTCAGGGGGGGGAAGAGACCCAGTACTTC. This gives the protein CASSQGGEETQYF.

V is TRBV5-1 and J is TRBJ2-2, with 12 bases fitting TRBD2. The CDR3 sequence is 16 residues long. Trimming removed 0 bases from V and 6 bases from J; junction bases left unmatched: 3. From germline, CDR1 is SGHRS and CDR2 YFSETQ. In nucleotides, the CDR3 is TGCGCCAGCAGCTTGGCCCTAGCGGGGGGGCCCGGGGAGCTGTTTTTT. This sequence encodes CASSLALAGGPGELFF. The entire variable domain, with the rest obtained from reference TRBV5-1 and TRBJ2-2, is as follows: KAGVTQTPRYLIKTRGQQVTLSCSPISGHRSVSWYQQTPGQGLQFLFEYFSETQRNKGNFPGRFSGRQFSNSRSEMNVSTLELGDSALYLCASSLALAGGPGELFFGEGSRLTVL.

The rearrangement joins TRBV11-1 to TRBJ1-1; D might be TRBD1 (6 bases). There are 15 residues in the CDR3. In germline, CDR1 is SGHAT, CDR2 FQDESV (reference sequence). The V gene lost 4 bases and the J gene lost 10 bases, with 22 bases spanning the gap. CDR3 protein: CASSSFVQGSRGAFF. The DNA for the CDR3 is TGTGCCAGCAGCTCCTTCGTACAGGGATCAAGAGGAGCTTTCTTT.

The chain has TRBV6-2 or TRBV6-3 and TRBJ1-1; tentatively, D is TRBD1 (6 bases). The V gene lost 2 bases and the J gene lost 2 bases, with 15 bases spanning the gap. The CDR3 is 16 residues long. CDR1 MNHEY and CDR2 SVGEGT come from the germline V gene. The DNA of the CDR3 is TGTGCCAGCAGTTACGAGTTGGGCAGGGGCAACACTGAAGCTTTCTTT. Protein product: CASSYELGRGNTEAFF.

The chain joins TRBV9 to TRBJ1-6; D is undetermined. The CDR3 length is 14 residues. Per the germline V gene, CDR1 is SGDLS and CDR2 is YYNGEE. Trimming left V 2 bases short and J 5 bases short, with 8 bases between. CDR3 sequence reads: CASSVTQNNSPLHF. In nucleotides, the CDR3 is TGTGCCAGCAGCGTGACACAAAATAATTCACCCCTCCACTTT.

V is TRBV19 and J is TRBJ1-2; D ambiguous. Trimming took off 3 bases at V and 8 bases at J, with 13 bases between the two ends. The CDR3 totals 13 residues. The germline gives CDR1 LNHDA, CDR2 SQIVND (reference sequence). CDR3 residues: CASSIWRMEGYTF. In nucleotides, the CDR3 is TGTGCCAGTAGTATCTGGCGAATGGAGGGCTACACCTTC. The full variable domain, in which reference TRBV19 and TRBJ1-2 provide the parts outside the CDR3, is DGGITQSPKYLFRKEGQNVTLSCEQNLNHDAMYWYRQDPGQGLRLIYYSQIVNDFQKGDIAEGYSVSREKKESFPLTVTSAQKNPTAFYLCASSIWRMEGYTFGSGTRLTVV.

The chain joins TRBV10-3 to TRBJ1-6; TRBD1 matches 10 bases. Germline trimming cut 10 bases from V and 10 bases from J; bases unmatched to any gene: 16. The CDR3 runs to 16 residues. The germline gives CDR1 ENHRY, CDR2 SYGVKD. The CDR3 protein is CATRQGATKAGSPLHF. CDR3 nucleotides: TGTGCCACCCGACAGGGGGCCACCAAGGCGGGATCACCCCTCCACTTT.

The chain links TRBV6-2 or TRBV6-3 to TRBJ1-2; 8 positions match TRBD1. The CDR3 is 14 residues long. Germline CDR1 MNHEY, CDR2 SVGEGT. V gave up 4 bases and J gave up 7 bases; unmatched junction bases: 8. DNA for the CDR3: TGTGCCAGCAGTTTCCAGGGGGCAATAGTTGGCTACACCTTC. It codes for CASSFQGAIVGYTF.

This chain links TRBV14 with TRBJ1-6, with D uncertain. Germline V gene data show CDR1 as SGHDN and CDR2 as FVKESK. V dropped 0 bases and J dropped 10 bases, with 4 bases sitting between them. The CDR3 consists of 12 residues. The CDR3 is CASSQDLSPLHF. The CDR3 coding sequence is TGTGCCAGCAGCCAAGACCTCTCACCCCTCCACTTT.

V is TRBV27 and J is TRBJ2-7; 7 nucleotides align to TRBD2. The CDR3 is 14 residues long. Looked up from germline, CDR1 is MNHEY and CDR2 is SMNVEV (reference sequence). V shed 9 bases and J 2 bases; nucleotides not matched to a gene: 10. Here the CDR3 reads CARNGLVLTYEQYF. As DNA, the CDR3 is TGTGCCAGAAACGGACTAGTTCTGACCTACGAGCAGTACTTC.

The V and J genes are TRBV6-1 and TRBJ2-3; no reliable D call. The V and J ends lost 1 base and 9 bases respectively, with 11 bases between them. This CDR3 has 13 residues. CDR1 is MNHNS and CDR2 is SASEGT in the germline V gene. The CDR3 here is CASSEDPLSTQYF. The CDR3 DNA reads TGTGCCAGCAGTGAAGACCCCCTATCCACGCAGTATTTT.

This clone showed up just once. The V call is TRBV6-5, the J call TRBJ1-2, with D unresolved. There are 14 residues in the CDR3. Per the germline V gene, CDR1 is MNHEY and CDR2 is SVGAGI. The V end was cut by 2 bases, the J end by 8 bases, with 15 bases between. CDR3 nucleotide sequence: TGTGCCAGCAGTTACGATGTGAGGGTTGGGGGCTACACCTTC. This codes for CASSYDVRVGGYTF.

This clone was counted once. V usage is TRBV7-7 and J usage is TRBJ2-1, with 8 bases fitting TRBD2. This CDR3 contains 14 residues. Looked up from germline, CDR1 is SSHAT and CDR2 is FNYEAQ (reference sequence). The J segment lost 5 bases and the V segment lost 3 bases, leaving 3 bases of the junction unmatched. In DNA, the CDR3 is TGTGCCAGCAGCTTTGAAGCGGGGGACAATGAGCAGTTCTTC. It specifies CASSFEAGDNEQFF.

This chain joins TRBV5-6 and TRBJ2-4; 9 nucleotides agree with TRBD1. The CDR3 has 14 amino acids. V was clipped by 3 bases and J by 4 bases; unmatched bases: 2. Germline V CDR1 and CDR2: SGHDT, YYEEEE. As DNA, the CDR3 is TGTGCCAGCAGCTCGACAGGGGGTAAAAACATTCAGTACTTC. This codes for CASSSTGGKNIQYF.

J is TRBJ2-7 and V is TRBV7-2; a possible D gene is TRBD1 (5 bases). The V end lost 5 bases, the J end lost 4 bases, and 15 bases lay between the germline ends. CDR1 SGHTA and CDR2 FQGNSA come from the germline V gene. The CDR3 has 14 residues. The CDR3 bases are TGTGCCAGCAGCCCAGAGCCCCAGGGATACGAGCAGTACGTC. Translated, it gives CASSPEPQGYEQYV.

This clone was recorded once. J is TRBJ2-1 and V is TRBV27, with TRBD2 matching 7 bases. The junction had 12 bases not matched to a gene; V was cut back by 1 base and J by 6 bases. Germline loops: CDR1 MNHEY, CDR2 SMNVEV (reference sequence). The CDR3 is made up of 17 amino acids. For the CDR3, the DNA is TGTGCCAGCAGTTTATTATGGAAGGCGGGAGTCCCCAATGAGCAGTTCTTC. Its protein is CASSLLWKAGVPNEQFF.

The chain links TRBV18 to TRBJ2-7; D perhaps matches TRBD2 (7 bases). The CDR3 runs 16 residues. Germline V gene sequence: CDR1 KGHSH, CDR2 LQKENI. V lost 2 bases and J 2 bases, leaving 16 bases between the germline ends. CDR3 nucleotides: TGTGCCAGCTCACCAACGGGGGGCCCCTCTCCCTACGAGCAGTACTTC. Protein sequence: CASSPTGGPSPYEQYF.

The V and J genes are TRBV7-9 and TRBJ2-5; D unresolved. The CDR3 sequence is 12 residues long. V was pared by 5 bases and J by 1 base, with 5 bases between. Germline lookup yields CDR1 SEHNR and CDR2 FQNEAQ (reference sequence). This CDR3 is CASSPSQETQYF. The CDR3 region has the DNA TGTGCCAGCAGCCCCAGCCAAGAGACCCAGTACTTC.

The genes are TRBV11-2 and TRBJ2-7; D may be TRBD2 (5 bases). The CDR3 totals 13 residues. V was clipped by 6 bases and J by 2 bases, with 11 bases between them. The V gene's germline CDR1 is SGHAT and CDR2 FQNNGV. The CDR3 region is CASSRGFPYEQYV. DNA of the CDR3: TGTGCCAGCAGTCGCGGGTTCCCCTACGAGCAGTACGTC.

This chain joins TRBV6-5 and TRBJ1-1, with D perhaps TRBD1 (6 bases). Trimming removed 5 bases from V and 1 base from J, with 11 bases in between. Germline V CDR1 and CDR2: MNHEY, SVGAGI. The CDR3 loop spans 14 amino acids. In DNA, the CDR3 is TGTGCCAGCAGTCTCGGGACAACGAACACTGAAGCTTTCTTT. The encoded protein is CASSLGTTNTEAFF.